A selection of T cell receptor beta chains follows, all from one sample in a study of T cells expressing NK-cell markers. TCRdb derives one entry per CDR3 protein from the 5' RACE reads, leaving out DNA. Reported are 300,000 to 450,000 distinct CDR3 sequences; the ten largest clones contain around 4.9%. Sample: blood T cells: a sorted CD56 or NKG2C T cell subset, CD4+ or CD8+ T cells, or bulk PBMC T cells (not recorded which). Source of these receptors: a man aged 18-75 years in good health. Each CDR3 is given with its conserved first and last residue.

v_call	j_call	cdr3_aa
TRBV6-5	TRBJ1-3	CASRQPGNTIYF
TRBV18	TRBJ2-7	CASSRYAPGQGFYEQYF
TRBV7-9	TRBJ2-2	CASIHASGRISTGELFF
TRBV27	TRBJ2-2	CASSNGVNRGAGELFF
TRBV6-6	TRBJ1-3	CASTTSGGNTIYF
TRBV11-2	TRBJ2-1	CASSLLAGPYDEQFF
TRBV4-1	TRBJ2-7	CASSQLGQVNWEQYF
TRBV7-9	TRBJ2-6	CASSLAGANVLTF
TRBV20-1	TRBJ2-3	CSARDILDPAADTQYF
TRBV24-1	TRBJ1-2	CATSATGGDYGYTF
TRBV20-1	TRBJ2-3	CSARDLDTGRTDTQYF
TRBV20-1	TRBJ2-5	CSASPGQGAAWKQETQYF
TRBV10-1	TRBJ2-3	CASSGTGGSSDTQYF
TRBV7-8	TRBJ2-2	CASSLRSHQAGELFF
TRBV5-1	TRBJ1-2	CASSWGQGAVEDGYTF
TRBV11-1	TRBJ1-2	CASSVYQYGYTF
TRBV27	TRBJ2-4	CASSFRQGFAKNIQYF
TRBV29-1	TRBJ2-3	CSLDSTGTDTQYF
TRBV11-2	TRBJ2-3	CASSLGTSGGGDTQYF
TRBV11-2	TRBJ1-1	CASSDRVNTEAFF
TRBV5-1	TRBJ2-1	CASSLMYASGYNEQFF